This is a list of T cell receptor beta chains from one sample in a study of T cells in Graves' hyperthyroidism and ophthalmopathy. In TCRdb, the multiplex PCR reads were re-called with MiXCR into one record per CDR3 protein. Of nearly 600,000 distinct CDR3 sequences listed, approximately 14% are singletons. Material for sequencing was blood. The receptors were gathered from a woman aged 18-29 years with Graves' ophthalmopathy. CDR3s include the opening cysteine and the closing phenylalanine or tryptophan. The order of the fields is V gene, D gene, clone size, J gene, CDR3 DNA, CDR3 protein. A D gene is named only where the DNA matches it firmly. A clone size is listed for some rows: how often the clone was seen (once, few, many), or a class if it is expanded.

TRBV29-1,-,many,TRBJ2-5,TGCAGCGTTGACGGGGTTGAAGGGGCGCGTTCCATGGAGACCCAGTACTTC,CSVDGVEGARSMETQYF
TRBV9,TRBD2,many,TRBJ2-3,TGTGCCAGCAGCGGACTAGCGTTGAAAGTATCAGATACGCAGTATTTT,CASSGLALKVSDTQYF
TRBV7-9,-,many,TRBJ2-1,TGTGCCAGCAGCGCGGCACACACGTACAATGAGCAGTTCTTC,CASSAAHTYNEQFF
TRBV28,TRBD1,many,TRBJ2-2,TGTGCCAGCAGTTTCAACAGGGGAATGGGCGGGGAGCTGTTTTTT,CASSFNRGMGGELFF
TRBV9,-,few,TRBJ2-7,TGTGCCAGCAGCCCAGCGGGCAACTCCTACGAGCAGTACTTC,CASSPAGNSYEQYF
TRBV7-9,TRBD2,many,TRBJ2-7,TGTGCCAGCAGCGGATCTAGCGGGAGTTCTAAGTACGAGCAGTACTTC,CASSGSSGSSKYEQYF
TRBV5-1,TRBD2,many,TRBJ2-7,TGCGCCAGCAGCTTGATCAGCGGGAGGTCCCACTCCTACGAGCAGTACTTC,CASSLISGRSHSYEQYF
TRBV29-1,-,few,TRBJ1-5,TGCAGCGCCGTACTAGGATCCTCCTGGCCAGGGAGCAATCAGCCCCAGCATTTT,CSAVLGSSWPGSNQPQHF
TRBV9,-,-,TRBJ2-5,TGTGCCAGCAGCCCTAGAGGCCCCGGTGGGCGACAAGAGACCCAGTACTTC,CASSPRGPGGRQETQYF
TRBV3-1,TRBD1,many,TRBJ1-2,TGTGCCAGCAGCCCCCGGGACAGGGAGTCTGGCTACACCTTC,CASSPRDRESGYTF
TRBV28,TRBD1,many,TRBJ1-3,TGTGCCAGCAGTGTTATAGGCATTGGGACAGGGGGTATCGTTGGAAACACCATATATTTT,CASSVIGIGTGGIVGNTIYF
TRBV11-1,-,many,TRBJ2-1,TGTGCCAGCAGCCTGACAAACGGGGCCTACAATGAGCAGTTCTTC,CASSLTNGAYNEQFF
TRBV27,-,many,TRBJ1-2,TGTGCCAGCAGTCCTAGGACGGAGAACTATGGCTACACCTTC,CASSPRTENYGYTF
TRBV6-5,-,many,TRBJ1-2,TGTGCCAGCAGTTACTCTGAACGGAGGGTTGGCGGCTACACCTTC,CASSYSERRVGGYTF
TRBV4-3,-,-,TRBJ2-3,TGCGCCAGCAGCCAAGACTCCGGGGCCGGCACAGATACGCAGTATTTT,CASSQDSGAGTDTQYF
TRBV12-5,TRBD2,many,TRBJ2-1,TGTGCTAGTGGTTTAGGGACTAGCGGGAGTATTGAGCAGTTCTTC,CASGLGTSGSIEQFF
TRBV6-2/TRBV6-3,-,few,TRBJ2-7,TGTGCCAGCCGAATAGCGGTTTCCTACGAGCAGTACTTC,CASRIAVSYEQYF
TRBV29-1,-,many,TRBJ2-5,TGCAGCGTTGGCCAAACGGGCGGAGAGACCCAGTACTTC,CSVGQTGGETQYF
TRBV10-3,-,few,TRBJ2-1,TGTGCCATCGCCGGTTTAGTCGAGCAGTTCTTC,CAIAGLVEQFF
TRBV18,-,-,TRBJ1-1,TGTGCCAGCTCACCAGGGACTTCGGGCCATGAAGCTTTCTTT,CASSPGTSGHEAFF
TRBV6-1,-,many,TRBJ2-3,TGTGCCAGCAGTTCCAAAATCGGGGCGGGGAGTGCAGATACGCAGTATTTT,CASSSKIGAGSADTQYF
TRBV5-1,-,-,TRBJ2-3,TGTGCCAGCAGCTTGGAGGGGAATGGAGATACGCAGTATTTT,CASSLEGNGDTQYF
TRBV24-1,TRBD2,-,TRBJ2-1,TGTGCCACCAGTGTCGGACTAGCGGGAGGGACGAATGAGCAGTTCTTC,CATSVGLAGGTNEQFF
TRBV7-8,-,many,TRBJ2-7,TGTGCCAGCAGCTTAGGGACAGAGATATACGAGCAGTACTTC,CASSLGTEIYEQYF
TRBV9,TRBD2,-,TRBJ2-1,TGTGCCAGCAGCGTAGAAGATAGCGGGAGAGTCGGCAATGAGCAGTTCTTC,CASSVEDSGRVGNEQFF
TRBV20-1,TRBD1,many,TRBJ2-1,TGCAGTGCTAAGGCGGACAGGCTGTTCCATGAGCAGTTCTTC,CSAKADRLFHEQFF
TRBV7-2,-,many,TRBJ1-2,TGTGCCAGCAGCTTAGTAGCGGACGGCGGCTCTATCTACACCTTC,CASSLVADGGSIYTF
TRBV7-9,-,-,TRBJ1-2,TGTGCCGGCAGCTTAGCAGGGGTCATCGATGGCTACACCTTC,CAGSLAGVIDGYTF
TRBV4-2,TRBD1,-,TRBJ2-7,TGTGCCAGCAGCCTAGCCGAACAGGGGGCCTACGAGCAGTACTTC,CASSLAEQGAYEQYF
TRBV6-1,-,many,TRBJ2-1,TGTGCCAGCAGAGCAAAGTGGGGGGTCAATGAGCAGTTCTTC,CASRAKWGVNEQFF
TRBV7-9,-,many,TRBJ2-1,TGTGCCAGCAGCTCCCCCGGGGCTAGCTTAAATGAGCAGTTCTTC,CASSSPGASLNEQFF
TRBV6-6,TRBD2,-,TRBJ2-3,TGTGCCAGCAGTTACTCCGGGACTAGCGGGAGAACAGATACGCAGTATTTT,CASSYSGTSGRTDTQYF
TRBV28,TRBD1,many,TRBJ1-2,TGTGCCAGCAGTCTCAATCGGGACAGTGGCTACACCTTC,CASSLNRDSGYTF
TRBV27,-,many,TRBJ2-2,TGTGCCAGCAGTACCTCCCCCGGGGCCGGGGAGCTGTTTTTT,CASSTSPGAGELFF
TRBV7-9,TRBD2,-,TRBJ2-5,TGTGCCAGCAGCTTACAAGCGGGAGGGGGGGAGACCCAGTACTTC,CASSLQAGGGETQYF
TRBV28,-,many,TRBJ2-7,TGTGCCAGCAGAACCTTGGACCTCTCCTACGAGCAGTACTTC,CASRTLDLSYEQYF
TRBV7-2,-,many,TRBJ2-7,TGTGCCAGCAGCTCGAGCGGCCCGTCCTACGAGCAGTACTTC,CASSSSGPSYEQYF
TRBV6-1,TRBD2,many,TRBJ2-1,TGTGCCAGCAGTAAGAGGCTAGCGGGAGAGGGGGTATACAATGAGCAGTTCTTC,CASSKRLAGEGVYNEQFF
TRBV6-2/TRBV6-3,TRBD1,many,TRBJ2-1,TGTGCCAGCAGATCCGCAGGACAGGGGGGATACAATGAGCAGTTCTTC,CASRSAGQGGYNEQFF
TRBV4-1,TRBD1,-,TRBJ2-7,TGCGCCAGCAGCCTGGGACAGGGGAGATACAATGAGCAGTACTTC,CASSLGQGRYNEQYF
TRBV12-3/TRBV12-4,TRBD1,-,TRBJ1-2,TGTGCCAGCAGCGCCGGGACAGGGGTTAAAGGCTACACCTTC,CASSAGTGVKGYTF
TRBV28,-,many,TRBJ2-4,TGTGCCAGCAGTTCCATCGGAGAGGGGATAGCCAAAAACATTCAGTACTTC,CASSSIGEGIAKNIQYF
TRBV19,TRBD1,few,TRBJ1-2,TGTGCCAGTAGTATAGGGACAGGGGACTATGGCTACACCTTC,CASSIGTGDYGYTF
TRBV28,-,many,TRBJ2-7,TGTGCCAGCCGGGACCTATCCCACGGGCAGTACTTC,CASRDLSHGQYF
TRBV20-1,-,-,TRBJ2-7,TGCAGTGCTAGAGTTAGGAACAGACGATACGAGCAGTACTTC,CSARVRNRRYEQYF
TRBV28,TRBD1,many,TRBJ2-3,TGTGCCACAACAGGGGAGAATTTTGATACGCAGTATTTT,CATTGENFDTQYF
TRBV9,-,many,TRBJ1-1,TGTGCCAGCAGCGCTGACAGGCAGACCACTGAAGCTTTCTTT,CASSADRQTTEAFF
TRBV3-1,-,many,TRBJ1-2,TGTGCCAGCAGCCCCCTCGTTACAGGATACTATGGCTACACCTTC,CASSPLVTGYYGYTF
TRBV6-1,-,many,TRBJ1-6,TGTGCCAGCAGTGACGGAGATTATAATTCACCCCTCCACTTT,CASSDGDYNSPLHF
TRBV10-3,-,many,TRBJ1-1,TGTGCCATCAGTGGTTCACGAGGGAACACTGAAGCTTTCTTT,CAISGSRGNTEAFF
TRBV6-6,-,many,TRBJ1-2,TGTGCCAGCAGTTACTCAGCCGGCTATGGCTACACCTTC,CASSYSAGYGYTF